The present entry profiles one TCR beta chain with its context. Its specificity is unknown. Trimming stripped 3 bases from V and 7 bases from J, with 10 bases between. Germline CDR1 is SGHTA and CDR2 is FQGTGA. The length of the CDR3 is 13 residues. This sample stems from a study of T cell clonotyping in hematopoietic cell transplantation. General observations from the study: Pathologically expanded recipient clonotypes increased progressively from day 30 to day 180 as diversity fell. Higher Inverse Simpson Index values in graft donor and pretransplant recipient predicted broader posttransplant TCR diversity.

Sequencing was performed with immunoSEQ multiplex PCR; in TCRdb, only in-frame clones are kept and a portion is missing. The sample consists of thousands of clones, about 94% of them appearing once. Specimen: peripheral blood mononuclear cells, collected 30 days after allogeneic stem cell transplant. The chain couples TRBV7-3 to TRBJ2-1; tentatively, D is TRBD2 (6 bases). The source of this sequence is a male patient aged 70-79 years who had an allogeneic stem cell transplant from an unrelated donor, so T cells may come from the graft donor. Some clones in this sample may be carry-over from other donors' samples. The DNA of the CDR3 is TGTGCCAGCAGCTTCTTAGCGGCAAATGAGCAGTTCTTC. It yields the protein CASSFLAANEQFF.